This passage covers 32 T cell receptor beta chains from one sample sequenced in a study of identical twins. TCRdb independently ran MiXCR on the 5' RACE reads; one entry per CDR3 protein. The sample shows approximately 530,000 distinct CDR3 sequences, around 22% of them seen only once. The same data also contributed to another study, on yellow fever vaccine responses in identical twins.

Sequencing was carried out using CD4+ T cells sorted from blood. These receptor sequences come from a woman between 18 and 29 years old in good health.

This clonotype occurred a few times. This chain uses TRBV2 with TRBJ1-2; D is uncertain. In germline, CDR1 is SNHLY, CDR2 FYNNEI. The ends were cut back, 7 bases at V and 6 bases at J, with 9 bases in the middle. This CDR3 spans 11 amino acids. The CDR3 protein is CASTVTHGYTF. CDR3 DNA: TGTGCCAGCACCGTAACCCATGGCTACACCTTC.

This sequence joins TRBV7-9 and TRBJ1-6; D is perhaps TRBD1 (5 bases). The CDR3 extends over 15 amino acids. V lost 2 bases and J lost 9, with 14 bases in between. Germline values: CDR1 SEHNR, CDR2 FQNEAQ (reference sequence). CDR3 sequence: CASSLPQGEGSPLHF. The CDR3, as DNA: TGTGCCAGCAGCTTACCCCAAGGGGAAGGTTCACCCCTCCACTTT.

This rearrangement joins TRBV20-1 to TRBJ1-6; unclear D gene. This CDR3 has 14 residues. Germline lookup yields CDR1 DFQATT and CDR2 SNEGSKA (reference sequence). Trimming left V 5 bases short and J 0 bases short, with 8 bases between. This chain's CDR3 is CSAVGLSYNSPLHF. In DNA, the CDR3 is TGCAGTGCTGTAGGGCTCTCCTATAATTCACCCCTCCACTTT.

This clonotype has more than one count but fewer than ten. Its ends do not fully match the called genes, so a read error is possible. V usage is TRBV7-9 and J usage is TRBJ2-2, with a possible D match to TRBD2 (5 bases). Germline-derived CDR1 and CDR2 are SEHNR and FQNEAQ (reference sequence). This CDR3 has 13 amino acids. The CDR3 here is CASSLAITGELFF. The CDR3 DNA reads as TGTGCCAGCAGCCTAGCCATCACCGGGGAGCTGTTTTTT.

V is TRBV27 and J is TRBJ1-3, with D unresolved. V lost 2 bases and J lost 2, with 4 bases in between. Looked up from germline, CDR1 is MNHEY and CDR2 is SMNVEV (reference sequence). The CDR3 is 13 amino acids. CDR3 in amino acids: CASSLIPGNTIYF. CDR3 in DNA: TGTGCCAGCAGTTTAATTCCTGGAAACACCATATATTTT.

This rearrangement joins TRBV2 to TRBJ1-6, with TRBD1 as a possible D gene (5 bases). The CDR3 extends over 14 amino acids. The germline gives CDR1 SNHLY, CDR2 FYNNEI. Trimming cost V 11 bases and J 0 bases, with 11 bases left between them. For the CDR3, the DNA is TGTGCCTGCTGGGGGAGCTCCTATAATTCACCCCTCCACTTT. Its protein product is CACWGSSYNSPLHF.

The chain joins TRBV5-5 to TRBJ2-5; TRBD1 is a possible D gene (6 bases). Germline V gene sequence: CDR1 SGHKS, CDR2 YYEKEE (reference sequence). Trimming pared 5 bases from V and 5 bases from J, leaving 16 bases between. CDR3 length equals 14 residues. CDR3 bases: TGTGCCAGCAGTTACCCTGGGACATACGAGACCCAGTACTTC. It encodes CASSYPGTYETQYF.

In this sample, this clonotype turned up a few times. The rearrangement uses TRBV29-1 and TRBJ1-2, with TRBD1 identical over 8 bases. The CDR3 is made up of 13 amino acids. V was clipped by 6 bases and J by 3 bases; unmatched bases: 6. Looked up from germline, CDR1 is SQVTM and CDR2 is ANQGSEA. The CDR3 region is CSVGTGGDYGYTF. In DNA, the CDR3 is TGCAGCGTGGGCACAGGGGGGGACTATGGCTACACCTTC.

The gene calls are TRBV4-1 and TRBJ2-3; D possibly uses TRBD1 or TRBD2 (6 bases each). V lost 2 bases and J 6 bases, leaving 15 bases between the germline ends. CDR3 size: 15 residues. Germline V gives CDR1 MGHRA, CDR2 YSYEKL. The chain's CDR3 is CASSQRGVPLDTQYF. The CDR3 nucleotides are TGCGCCAGCAGCCAAAGGGGGGTCCCGCTGGATACGCAGTATTTT.

This clonotype came up a few times. The chain recombines TRBV5-1 with TRBJ1-2, with D uncertain. Germline V gene data show CDR1 as SGHRS and CDR2 as YFSETQ. Trimming cost V 0 bases and J 6 bases, with 15 bases left between them. There are 15 residues in the CDR3. The CDR3 loop reads CASSLESAHFDGYTF. The CDR3 DNA is TGCGCCAGCAGCTTGGAATCAGCGCACTTTGATGGCTACACCTTC.

This clonotype was detected only a few times. The V call is TRBV20-1, the J call TRBJ2-1, with 11 bases fitting TRBD2. The CDR3 loop spans 15 amino acids. CDR1 is DFQATT and CDR2 is SNEGSKA in the germline V gene (reference sequence). After removal of 6 bases from V and 6 bases from J, the junction contained 10 bases not matched to a gene. The CDR3 reads CSAGGRLAGFNEQFF. In DNA form, the CDR3 reads TGCAGTGCCGGGGGGCGACTAGCGGGATTCAATGAGCAGTTCTTC.

The V and J genes are TRBV6-5 and TRBJ2-1; weak D call: TRBD1 (5 bases). Germline CDR1 and CDR2: MNHEY and SVGAGI. The CDR3 spans 16 residues. V was pared by 5 bases and J by 0 bases, with 14 bases between. CDR3 residues: CASSTDRFFSYNEQFF. CDR3 in DNA: TGTGCCAGCAGTACCGACAGATTTTTCTCCTACAATGAGCAGTTCTTC.

This clonotype has a handful of counts. V usage is TRBV5-1 and J usage is TRBJ2-1; the match to TRBD2 covers 13 bases. Trimming removed 4 bases from V and 2 bases from J; junction bases left unmatched: 12. Looked up from germline, CDR1 is SGHRS and CDR2 is YFSETQ. The CDR3 has 19 residues. DNA of the CDR3: TGCGCCAGCAGCGCCCATACTAGCGGGAGGGCCCTTACCTACAATGAGCAGTTCTTC. Translated, it gives CASSAHTSGRALTYNEQFF.

The V call is TRBV7-8, the J call TRBJ1-1; TRBD1 might be the D (5 bases). The germline CDR1 and CDR2 sequences are SGHVS and FQNEAQ. This CDR3 has 13 residues. V was cut by 3 bases and J by 7 bases, with 12 bases left in between. The CDR3 coding sequence is TGTGCCAGCAGCTTTGCCGGGGCGGGTGAAGCTTTCTTT. Translation gives CASSFAGAGEAFF.

This clonotype was counted between two and nine times. This chain connects TRBV7-9 to TRBJ1-4; D unresolved. Trimming removed 5 bases from V and 3 bases from J, with 10 bases in between. The CDR3 length is 14 residues. Looked up from germline, CDR1 is SEHNR and CDR2 is FQNEAQ (reference sequence). The CDR3 DNA sequence: TGTGCCAGCAGCCAGGTTGTGTCTAATGAAAAACTGTTTTTT. It specifies CASSQVVSNEKLFF.

In this sample, this clonotype turned up a few times. The chain has TRBV20-1 and TRBJ2-7; 14 positions match TRBD2. This CDR3 has 18 residues. Looked up from germline, CDR1 is DFQATT and CDR2 is SNEGSKA (reference sequence). With 0 bases clipped from V and 3 bases from J, the junction kept 10 bases outside the gene matches. CDR3 residues: CSARDLGLAGGPYYEQYF. The CDR3 coding sequence is TGCAGTGCTAGAGACCTAGGACTAGCGGGAGGCCCTTACTACGAGCAGTACTTC.

V gene TRBV20-1 combines with J gene TRBJ2-7; D perhaps matches TRBD2 (5 bases). Trimming left V 0 bases short and J 3 bases short, with 9 bases between. In germline, CDR1 is DFQATT, CDR2 SNEGSKA (reference sequence). There are 13 residues in the CDR3. As DNA, the CDR3 is TGCAGTGCTAGAGACGGGGTTGGCTACGAGCAGTACTTC. This gives the protein CSARDGVGYEQYF.

J is TRBJ2-2 and V is TRBV20-1; D not resolved. The germline gives CDR1 DFQATT, CDR2 SNEGSKA (reference sequence). The V gene lost 3 bases and the J gene lost 1 base, with 9 bases spanning the gap. The CDR3 spans 14 residues. The CDR3 DNA follows: TGCAGTGCTAGGGCTCCACGGAACACCGGGGAGCTGTTTTTT. It specifies CSARAPRNTGELFF.

This clonotype has just a few counts. The chain links TRBV6-1 to TRBJ1-3; 7 nucleotides agree with TRBD1. CDR1 and CDR2 from the germline V gene are MNHNS and SASEGT. Trimming at V came to 6 bases and at J to 2 bases, leaving 7 bases not matched to a gene. CDR3 length: 15 amino acids. The CDR3 nucleotides read TGTGCCAGCAGACCTGACACAGGGGCTGGAAACACCATATATTTT. Its protein is CASRPDTGAGNTIYF.

This clonotype was seen repeatedly, ten times or more. This chain uses TRBV24-1 with TRBJ1-5, with D perhaps matching TRBD1 (5 bases). The CDR3 length is 13 residues. Germline V gene lookup returns CDR1 KGHDR and CDR2 SFDVKD. V was clipped by 9 bases and J by 4 bases, with 12 bases between them. The CDR3 bases are TGTGCCACCGGGGGAACAGTAAATCAGCCCCAGCATTTT. It translates to CATGGTVNQPQHF.

This clonotype was counted a few times. This chain uses TRBV13 with TRBJ2-7; the D is unclear. V was pared by 8 bases and J by 2 bases, with 16 bases between. This CDR3 contains 14 residues. CDR1 PRHDT and CDR2 FYEKMQ come from the germline V gene (reference sequence). CDR3 coding DNA: TGTGCCAGCCGGAAGATGGGAACCACCTACGAGCAGTACTTC. Encoded protein: CASRKMGTTYEQYF.

The rearrangement uses TRBV24-1 and TRBJ2-5; unclear D gene. CDR1 KGHDR and CDR2 SFDVKD come from the germline V gene. Trimming pared 5 bases from V and 5 bases from J, leaving 11 bases between. This CDR3 is 13 amino acids long. CDR3: CATSGSGRETQYF. The CDR3 region has the DNA TGTGCCACCAGTGGCTCCGGAAGGGAGACCCAGTACTTC.

This clonotype was recorded a few times. The rearrangement links TRBV24-1 to TRBJ2-1; D gene uncertain. Per germline, CDR1 KGHDR and CDR2 SFDVKD. Between the trimmed V and J ends, which lost 5 bases and 6 bases, there was a span of 7 bases. The CDR3 runs 12 residues. The CDR3 DNA follows: TGTGCCACCAGTGGTCTTTTCAATGAGCAGTTCTTC. Its protein product is CATSGLFNEQFF.

The V gene is TRBV28, the J gene TRBJ2-1, with TRBD1 as a possible D gene (6 bases). The CDR3 runs 16 residues. Germline V lookup: CDR1 MDHEN, CDR2 SYDVKM. The V end was cut by 3 bases, the J end by 0 bases, with 12 bases between. CDR3 in amino acids: CASSFTGMSSYNEQFF. The CDR3 DNA sequence: TGTGCCAGCAGTTTTACAGGGATGAGCTCCTACAATGAGCAGTTCTTC.

In this sample, this clonotype turned up once. The chain is built from TRBV6-5 and TRBJ2-2; D gene uncertain. Trimming shortened V by 7 bases and J by 0 bases, and 9 bases separated the two germline ends. Germline CDR1 and CDR2: MNHEY and SVGAGI. There are 14 residues in the CDR3. For the CDR3, the DNA is TGTGCCAGCACGCGGCAGCCGAACACCGGGGAGCTGTTTTTT. This translates into CASTRQPNTGELFF.

V usage is TRBV11-2 and J usage is TRBJ2-1, with D possibly being TRBD2 (5 bases). Germline CDR1 is SGHAT and CDR2 is FQNNGV. CDR3 size: 16 residues. V was clipped by 5 bases and J by 10 bases, with 24 bases between them. CDR3 in DNA: TGTGCCAGCAGCCAAACTTCGGGGTTGGGGATCCTGGAGCAGTTCTTC. It translates to CASSQTSGLGILEQFF.

The V and J genes are TRBV2 and TRBJ2-2; D may be TRBD2 (5 bases). V shed 3 bases and J shed 1 base, with 6 bases lying between them. Germline assignment: CDR1 SNHLY and CDR2 FYNNEI. This CDR3 has 14 residues. The chain's CDR3 is CASSDEGNTGELFF. The CDR3 DNA reads as TGTGCCAGCAGTGATGAGGGGAACACCGGGGAGCTGTTTTTT.

CDR3 DNA: TGTGCCAGCAGCTCTGAGGGGGACCCGTTTGCTTTCTTT. Translated, it gives CASSSEGDPFAFF. This chain links TRBV7-9 with TRBJ1-1; a possible D gene is TRBD1 (6 bases). This CDR3 is 13 amino acids long. Trimming removed 4 bases at V and 11 bases at J, with 17 bases between. Per germline, CDR1 SEHNR and CDR2 FQNEAQ (reference sequence).

The CDR3 DNA reads TGTGCCAGCAGCGACCCTAGCGGGGCGTACAATGAGCAGTTCTTC. Its translation: CASSDPSGAYNEQFF. V gene TRBV28 combines with J gene TRBJ2-1; TRBD2 matches 9 bases. The V and J ends lost 6 bases and 4 bases, in that order; junction bases with no gene match: 7. Looked up from germline, CDR1 is MDHEN and CDR2 is SYDVKM. The CDR3 has 15 amino acids. The entire variable domain, with the rest obtained from reference TRBV28 and TRBJ2-1, is as follows: DVKVTQSSRYLVKRTGEKVFLECVQDMDHENMFWYRQDPGLGLRLIYFSYDVKMKEKGDIPEGYSVSREKKERFSLILESASTNQTSMYLCASSDPSGAYNEQFFGPGTRLTVL.

V is TRBV6-1 and J is TRBJ2-1; 9 bases are shared with TRBD1. J lost 15 bases, V lost 3 bases, and 6 bases had no gene match. Germline lookup yields CDR1 MNHNS and CDR2 SASEGT. The CDR3 has 12 residues. The CDR3 region has the DNA TGTGCCAGCAGTGATTCGGGGACAGGGATGTTCTTC. Protein product: CASSDSGTGMFF.

The chain couples TRBV20-1 to TRBJ2-1, with TRBD1 matching over 11 bases. The junction had 12 bases not matched to a gene; V was cut back by 2 bases and J by 15 bases. Germline V CDR1 and CDR2: DFQATT, SNEGSKA (reference sequence). This CDR3 region has 14 residues. Here the CDR3 reads CSARKGSLGTGGFF. The CDR3 DNA is TGCAGTGCTAGAAAAGGCTCACTTGGGACAGGGGGGTTCTTC.

The table lists this clonotype with a few counts. The V and J genes are TRBV6-1 and TRBJ2-2, with 12 bases identical to TRBD2. The CDR3 is 16 amino acids. From germline, CDR1 is MNHNS and CDR2 SASEGT. V shed 7 bases, J shed 2 bases, and the junction held 5 bases outside the gene matches. CDR3 sequence: CASTLTSGSNTGELFF. The CDR3 DNA reads TGTGCCAGCACCCTGACTAGCGGGAGTAACACCGGGGAGCTGTTTTTT.